Described below is a single T cell receptor (beta chain) sequence and its context. This sample was taken from a study of OX40 agonist ivuxolimab in advanced cancers. The repertoire was sequenced with immunoSEQ multiplex PCR; TCRdb's copy has only in-frame clones and lacks some. The table records 80,000 to 90,000 clones, 84% of them present only once. This clonotype was sampled from an adult with an advanced solid tumor such as melanoma, head and neck, liver or kidney cancer. The sample in question was CD4+ or CD8+ T cells sorted from blood, obtained in a trial of the OX40 agonist ivuxolimab.

CDR3 in DNA: TGTGCCAGCAGAGGGACAGGGAGTCCCTCTGGGGCCAACGTCCTGACTTTC. Translation gives CASRGTGSPSGANVLTF. The chain has TRBV28 and TRBJ2-6; 9 bases match TRBD1. Germline V gene lookup returns CDR1 MDHEN and CDR2 SYDVKM. The CDR3 length is 17 residues. After removal of 6 bases from V and 0 bases from J, the junction contained 6 bases not matched to a gene.